This note documents a single TCR beta chain sequence. The antigen is unknown. Preparation of TRB cDNA libraries relied on 5' RACE carrying UMI labels. Following a re-call of the 5' RACE reads, TCRdb has one entry per CDR3 protein and lacks DNA. The sample totals under 150,000 distinct CDR3 sequences; its top ten clones hold under 0.75%. Germline loops: CDR1 SEHNR, CDR2 FQNEAQ (reference sequence). The CDR3 runs 14 residues. This record belongs to a study of CXCR3-negative and CXCR3-positive naive CD8 T cells. Cells that were CD45RO-CCR7+CD27+CD95- constituted naive CD8+ T cells. General study findings and limits: Naive CXCR3-positive and CXCR3-negative cells shared TRBV-TRBJ usage; memory cells diverged. The study found more hydrophobic TRB CDR3s in CXCR3-positive naive cells than in CXCR3-negative naive cells. Whereas both naive subsets had comparably high diversity, memory CD8+ cells had much lower diversity.

This chain links TRBV7-9 with TRBJ2-3; TCRdb calls TRBD1, which cannot be checked without DNA. Source material: naive CXCR3+ CD8+ T cells from blood. Sample subset: CD45RO-CCR7+CD27+CD95- naive CD8+ T cells expressing CXCR3 (TNR3+). The source is a human donor in good health. Some clones in this sample may be carry-over from other donors' samples. CDR3 protein: CASSWTGRGDTQYF.